The 15 T cell receptor beta chains reported below all come from one sample, sequenced in a study of cytomegalovirus exposure and HLA in healthy donors. The PCR had 60 Vbeta and 13 Jbeta primers. The repertoire was sequenced with immunoSEQ multiplex PCR; TCRdb's copy has only in-frame clones and lacks some. This listing includes around 140,000 clones. The sequenced sample consisted of PBMCs. The receptors come from a woman in her thirties or forties in good health and CMV-seronegative.

The rearrangement links TRBV27 to TRBJ2-1, with D possibly being TRBD2 (5 bases). Germline values: CDR1 MNHEY, CDR2 SMNVEV (reference sequence). The CDR3 has 16 residues. V dropped 7 bases and J dropped 9 bases, with 25 bases sitting between them. CDR3 sequence (DNA): TGTGCCAGCACCACACTTTCTCGGGTTCCCGAGGGTGAGCAGTTCTTC. Protein product: CASTTLSRVPEGEQFF.

V usage is TRBV5-8 and J usage is TRBJ1-2; D unresolved. CDR1 and CDR2 (germline): SGHTS, YDEGEE. V lost 2 bases and J lost 4, with 9 bases in between. The CDR3 loop spans 13 amino acids. The CDR3: CASSFGVPYGYTF. The CDR3 DNA reads as TGTGCCAGCAGCTTCGGGGTTCCCTATGGCTACACCTTC.

The V gene is TRBV5-4, the J gene TRBJ2-1; 14 nucleotides align to TRBD2. J lost 7 bases, V lost 6 bases, and 9 bases had no gene match. Germline V lookup: CDR1 SGHNT, CDR2 YYREEE (reference sequence). CDR3 length: 16 amino acids. CDR3 protein: CASKTSGGASGNEQFF. The DNA for the CDR3 is TGTGCCAGCAAGACTAGCGGGGGGGCCTCTGGGAATGAGCAGTTCTTC.

The rearrangement links TRBV7-2 to TRBJ2-2, with D possibly being TRBD2 (6 bases). The length of the CDR3 is 16 residues. V was clipped by 7 bases and J by 0 bases, with 15 bases between them. Germline values: CDR1 SGHTA, CDR2 FQGNSA. CDR3 loop: CASTAGGVANTGELFF. The CDR3 DNA is TGTGCCAGCACCGCCGGCGGGGTAGCGAACACCGGGGAGCTGTTTTTT. Based on the CDR3 plus reference TRBV7-2 and TRBJ2-2, the full variable domain is GAGVSQSPSNKVTEKGKDVELRCDPISGHTALYWYRQSLGQGLEFLIYFQGNSAPDKSGLPSDRFSAERTGGSVSTLTIQRTQQEDSAVYLCASTAGGVANTGELFFGEGSRLTVL.

The chain carries TRBV28 and TRBJ1-2; 9 bases agree with TRBD1. The CDR3 length is 12 residues. J gave up 11 bases and V 8 bases, and 9 bases lay outside the gene matches. The germline V gene encodes CDR1 MDHEN and CDR2 SYDVKM. This chain's CDR3 is CASQPGTGFYTF. CDR3 DNA: TGTGCCAGCCAACCGGGGACAGGGTTTTACACCTTC.

V usage is TRBV21-1 and J usage is TRBJ1-2; the table names TRBD1, a call not compared with the DNA. TRBV21-1 represents a pseudogene. This CDR3 is built from 15 residues. For the CDR3, the DNA is TGTGCCAGCATCACAAAGATTGGGACAGGGGATGGCTACACCTTC. Encoded protein: CASITKIGTGDGYTF.

Comment on this clone: The conserved phenylalanine or tryptophan is not found at the CDR3 terminus, so this likely reflects a read error. The DNA is left out, because the CDR3 cannot be placed on it with certainty; the CDR3 is given as TCRdb lists it. The rearrangement uses TRBV6-1 and TRBJ1-5. Germline V gene data show CDR1 as MNHNS and CDR2 as SASEGT. A total of 11 residues make up the CDR3, ends included. CDR3 region: CASSEAEARLV.

This chain links TRBV7-2 with TRBJ1-4; D remains ambiguous. CDR3 size: 13 residues. Trimming removed 2 bases at V and 11 bases at J, with 12 bases between. Germline V lookup: CDR1 SGHTA, CDR2 FQGNSA. The CDR3 nucleotides read TGTGCCAGCAGCTTATCAGTGGGCCGGAAACTGTTTTTT. The encoded protein is CASSLSVGRKLFF.

The chain uses TRBV16 and TRBJ1-6; 8 bases match TRBD1. The CDR3 loop spans 14 amino acids. Germline V CDR1 and CDR2: KGHSY, FQNENV. Trimming removed 4 bases from V and 8 bases from J; junction bases left unmatched: 4. CDR3 residues: CASSPRTGYSPLHF. The CDR3 DNA reads TGTGCCAGCAGCCCCCGGACAGGGTATTCACCCCTCCACTTT.

This rearrangement joins TRBV18 to TRBJ1-2, with D maybe TRBD1 (6 bases). The CDR3 consists of 15 residues. CDR1 is KGHSH and CDR2 is LQKENI in the germline V gene. Trimming pared 3 bases from V and 4 bases from J, leaving 15 bases between. DNA of the CDR3: TGTGCCAGCTCACCTGAAGGGGGGGGCAGCTATGGCTACACCTTC. Amino acid sequence: CASSPEGGGSYGYTF.

CDR3: CASSLRAGVSGANVLTF. In nucleotides, the CDR3 is TGTGCCAGCAGCTTAAGGGCAGGGGTCTCTGGGGCCAACGTCCTGACTTTC. This chain connects TRBV7-8 to TRBJ2-6; D might be TRBD1 (6 bases). Trimming removed 2 bases from V and 0 bases from J, with 11 bases in between. CDR3 length equals 17 residues. Germline assignment: CDR1 SGHVS and CDR2 FQNEAQ.

The V and J genes are TRBV7-3 and TRBJ2-2, with D unclear. Trimming stripped 8 bases from V and 3 bases from J, with 10 bases between. This CDR3 has 13 amino acids. Per germline, CDR1 SGHTA and CDR2 FQGTGA. The CDR3 DNA reads as TGTGCCAGCCGAGTAACGCACACCGGGGAGCTGTTTTTT. Its protein product is CASRVTHTGELFF. Full variable domain (rest looked up from reference TRBV7-3 and TRBJ2-2): GAGVSQTPSNKVTEKGKYVELRCDPISGHTALYWYRQSLGQGPEFLIYFQGTGAADDSGLPNDRFFAVRPEGSVSTLKIQRTERGDSAVYLCASRVTHTGELFFGEGSRLTVL.

The chain carries TRBV7-2 and TRBJ2-3, with TRBD1 matching over 7 bases. V shed 5 bases and J 6 bases; nucleotides not matched to a gene: 5. The length of the CDR3 is 13 residues. Germline CDR1 reads SGHTA; CDR2 reads FQGNSA. CDR3 DNA sequence: TGTGCCAGCAGCCAACAGGGGACGGATACGCAGTATTTT. This codes for CASSQQGTDTQYF.

The chain links TRBV11-3 to TRBJ1-6; D remains unclear. Germline assignment: CDR1 SGHNT and CDR2 YENEEA. CDR3 length equals 15 residues. The V end was cut by 1 base, the J end by 6 bases, with 10 bases between. The CDR3: CASSLGETRNSPLHF. CDR3 nucleotide sequence: TGTGCCAGCAGCTTAGGGGAGACGCGTAATTCACCCCTCCACTTT.

V and J are TRBV5-5 and TRBJ1-2; D perhaps matches TRBD1 (6 bases). The CDR3 sequence is 13 residues long. Trimming stripped 5 bases from V and 4 bases from J, with 12 bases between. Germline CDR1 and CDR2: SGHKS and YYEKEE (reference sequence). The CDR3 sequence is CASSLTGSYGYTF. CDR3 bases: TGTGCCAGCAGTTTAACAGGGTCCTATGGCTACACCTTC.